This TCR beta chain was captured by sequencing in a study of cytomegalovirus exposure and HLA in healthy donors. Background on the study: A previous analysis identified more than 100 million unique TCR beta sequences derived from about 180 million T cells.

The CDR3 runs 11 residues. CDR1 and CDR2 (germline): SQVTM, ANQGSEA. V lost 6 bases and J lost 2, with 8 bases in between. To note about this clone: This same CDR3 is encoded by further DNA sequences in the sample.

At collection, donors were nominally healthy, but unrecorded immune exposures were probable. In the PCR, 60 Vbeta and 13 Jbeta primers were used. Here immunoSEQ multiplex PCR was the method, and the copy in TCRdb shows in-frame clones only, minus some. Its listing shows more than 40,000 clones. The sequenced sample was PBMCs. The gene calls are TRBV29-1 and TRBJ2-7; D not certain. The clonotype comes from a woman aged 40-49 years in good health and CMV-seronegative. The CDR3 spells CSVGSAYEQYF. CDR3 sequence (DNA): TGCAGCGTCGGCAGCGCCTACGAGCAGTACTTC.